The 10 T cell receptor beta chains reported below all come from one sample, sequenced in a study of vaccination and CD4 T cells after COVID-19. The treatment here: approximately 10-day PBMC culture with coronavirus spike peptide pools or control peptides (ViraFEST assay). The unexposed donor gave CD4+ T cells before the COVID-19 pandemic (2011-2018). Sequencing of the DNA from cultured CD4+ T cells was carried out with the Oncomine TCR Beta short-read assay. After culture, CD4+ T cells served as the source for genomic DNA extraction. TCRdb re-called the PCR reads through MiXCR, storing one row per CDR3 protein. The repertoire includes more than 8,500 distinct CDR3 sequences, 33% of them detected once, and roughly 20% sits in the top ten. Their antigens remain unidentified. What was sequenced was CD4+ T cells from blood, cultured in vitro. These receptors were taken from a human donor in good health.

This clonotype occurred a few times. The chain links TRBV6-1 to TRBJ1-2; D may be TRBD1 (5 bases). CDR1 is MNHNS and CDR2 is SASEGT in the germline V gene. The CDR3 is made up of 12 amino acids. V lost 6 bases to trimming and J lost 4 bases, with 9 bases between them. CDR3 coding DNA: TGTGCCAGCAGGGGGGTTAGCTATGGCTACACCTTC. Protein sequence: CASRGVSYGYTF.

This clonotype is a singleton in its sample. The V call is TRBV5-4, the J call TRBJ2-7; D ambiguous. The germline V gene encodes CDR1 SGHNT and CDR2 YYREEE (reference sequence). There are 15 residues in the CDR3. Trimming took off 4 bases at V and 3 bases at J, with 17 bases between the two ends. DNA for the CDR3: TGTGCCAGCAGCATCACACCCCAACTTGGCTACGAGCAGTACTTC. Protein product: CASSITPQLGYEQYF.

This clonotype was observed a single time. The rearrangement uses TRBV9 and TRBJ2-2; weak D call: TRBD2 (6 bases). The length of the CDR3 is 15 residues. The V gene lost 4 bases and the J gene lost 2 bases, with 12 bases spanning the gap. Per germline, CDR1 SGDLS and CDR2 YYNGEE. In DNA, the CDR3 is TGTGCCAGCAGCCCCGGCGGGGCAAACACCGGGGAGCTGTTTTTT. It specifies CASSPGGANTGELFF.

The chain couples TRBV19 to TRBJ1-1; possible D gene TRBD1, 5 bases. Germline V gene lookup returns CDR1 LNHDA and CDR2 SQIVND (reference sequence). This CDR3 has 15 residues. Trimming stripped 7 bases from V and 1 base from J, with 16 bases between. CDR3 protein: CASIKFGTPNTEAFF. The CDR3 DNA reads as TGTGCCAGTATTAAGTTCGGGACCCCGAACACTGAAGCTTTCTTT.

The chain carries TRBV7-9 and TRBJ2-7; no definite D call. The CDR3 totals 15 residues. Germline V lookup: CDR1 SEHNR, CDR2 FQNEAQ (reference sequence). V lost 5 bases and J 0 bases, leaving 14 bases between the germline ends. The CDR3, as DNA: TGTGCCAGCAGCACCCGTGAACTAAGCTCCTACGAGCAGTACTTC. Protein product: CASSTRELSSYEQYF.

The V and J genes are TRBV6-1 and TRBJ2-1; 7 positions match TRBD2. Losses at the gene ends were 7 bases for V and 8 bases for J; bases not matched to a gene: 8. The V gene's germline CDR1 is MNHNS and CDR2 SASEGT. This CDR3 region has 13 residues. CDR3 region: CASTPRGSDEQFF. In nucleotides, the CDR3 is TGTGCCAGCACCCCCCGCGGGAGCGATGAGCAGTTCTTC.

This clonotype was counted between two and nine times. CDR3 coding DNA: TGTGCCAGTAGTGTGTTGGGACAGGGAATTTACGAGCAGTACTTC. Its protein is CASSVLGQGIYEQYF. V is TRBV19 and J is TRBJ2-7; 9 bases are a match to TRBD1. CDR3 length: 15 amino acids. V shed 5 bases and J 4 bases; nucleotides not matched to a gene: 9. Germline CDR1 and CDR2: LNHDA and SQIVND (reference sequence).

J is TRBJ2-1 and V is TRBV20-1, with 8 bases matching TRBD1. CDR3 length: 14 residues. CDR1 and CDR2 from the germline V gene are DFQATT and SNEGSKA (reference sequence). The CDR3, as DNA: TGCAGACTCTCCGGGACAGGCCTTTACAATGAGCAGTTCTTC. This codes for CRLSGTGLYNEQFF.

Relative to its sample, this clonotype is medium-sized. The chain is built from TRBV6-1 and TRBJ1-2, with a possible D match to TRBD1 (5 bases). The CDR3 runs 16 residues. Germline values: CDR1 MNHNS, CDR2 SASEGT. Trimming left V 6 bases short and J 4 bases short, with 21 bases between. CDR3 region: CASSPNPDTLSYGYTF. The CDR3 nucleotides read TGTGCCAGCAGCCCAAACCCGGACACTCTCTCCTATGGCTACACCTTC.

This chain connects TRBV5-4 to TRBJ1-2, with D tentatively TRBD1 (5 bases). Trimming took 0 bases from V and 4 from J, leaving 10 bases between them. Germline lookup yields CDR1 SGHNT and CDR2 YYREEE (reference sequence). This CDR3 region has 14 residues. The CDR3 reads CASSLVDQGYGYTF. CDR3 nucleotides: TGTGCCAGCAGCTTGGTCGACCAGGGCTATGGCTACACCTTC. Using reference TRBV5-4 and TRBJ1-2 for the parts outside the CDR3, the full variable domain is ETGVTQSPTHLIKTRGQQVTLRCSSQSGHNTVSWYQQALGQGPQFIFQYYREEENGRGNFPPRFSGLQFPNYSSELNVNALELDDSALYLCASSLVDQGYGYTFGSGTRLTVV.